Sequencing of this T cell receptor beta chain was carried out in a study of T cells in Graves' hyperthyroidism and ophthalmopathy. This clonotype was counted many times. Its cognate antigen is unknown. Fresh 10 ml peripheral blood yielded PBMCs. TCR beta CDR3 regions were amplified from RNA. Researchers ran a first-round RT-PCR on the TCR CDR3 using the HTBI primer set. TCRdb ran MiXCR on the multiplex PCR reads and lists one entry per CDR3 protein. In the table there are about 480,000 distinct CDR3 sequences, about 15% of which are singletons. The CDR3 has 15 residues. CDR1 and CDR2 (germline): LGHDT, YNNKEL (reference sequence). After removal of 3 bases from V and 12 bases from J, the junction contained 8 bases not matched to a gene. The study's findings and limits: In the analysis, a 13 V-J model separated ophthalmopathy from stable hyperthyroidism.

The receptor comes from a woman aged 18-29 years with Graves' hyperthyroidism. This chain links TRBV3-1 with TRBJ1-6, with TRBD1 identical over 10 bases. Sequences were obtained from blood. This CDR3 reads CASSQPGQGLGPLHF. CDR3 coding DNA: TGTGCCAGCAGCCAGCCGGGACAGGGGTTGGGACCCCTCCACTTT.